Sequencing of this T cell receptor beta chain was carried out in a study of blood T cell repertoires in COVID-19. The wider study: Samples taken during acute and convalescent COVID-19 were collected in the United States, Italy and Spain. PBMCs, B-cell-depleted T cells, or T cells were the source of the cDNA or gDNA that made up the material.

Trimming at V came to 4 bases and at J to 6 bases, leaving 12 bases not matched to a gene. The CDR3 extends over 16 amino acids. Germline V lookup: CDR1 SGDLS, CDR2 YYNGEE. Under the authors' procedure: The authors estimated nucleated cell counts from reference gene primer amplification. Clones were sequenced by immunoSEQ multiplex PCR, and TCRdb holds only the in-frame ones, with some missing. Clone size and the V and J calls come from that table; the DNA yielded D and trimming. The sample comprises about 230,000 clones, around 84% of which are singletons, and about 2.1% rests with the top ten. The genes are TRBV9 and TRBJ2-3; 9 nucleotides align to TRBD2. Sequencing input: peripheral blood. This TCR was recovered from a man aged 35-49 years who had recovered from COVID-19. CDR3 nucleotide sequence: TGTGCCAGCAGCCCCCAGATGGCGGGAGGGGGGGATACGCAGTATTTT. Translated, it gives CASSPQMAGGGDTQYF.